The rows below give T cell receptor beta chains drawn from one sample of a study of shared clonotypes between healthy human individuals. Assay used: immunoSEQ multiplex PCR; TCRdb lists only in-frame clones, some missing. The repertoire holds 1.5 million to 2.5 million clones, with about 95% as singletons. The material sequenced was naive CD8+ T cells sorted from blood. Receptors originate from a man between 18 and 35 years old in good health. Both conserved end residues are part of each CDR3. Each record gives: clone size, J gene, D gene, V gene, CDR3 DNA, CDR3 protein. The D gene is left open where the match is weak. The size of a clone is reported for some rows only, either as once, few or many, or as a class for expanded clones.

size: NA
J: TRBJ2-6
D: NA
V: TRBV7-9
DNA: TGTGCCAGCAGCCCCCCGACGGACTCTGGGGCCAACGTCCTGACTTTC
CDR3: CASSPPTDSGANVLTF

size: NA
J: TRBJ1-6
D: NA
V: TRBV4-3
DNA: TGCGCCAGCAGCCAAGAATCCGGGGTATGGTCACCCCTCCACTTT
CDR3: CASSQESGVWSPLHF

size: NA
J: TRBJ2-7
D: NA
V: TRBV5-1
DNA: TGCGCCAGCAGCTTGGCCAGCCTGCTCTCCTACGAGCAGTACTTC
CDR3: CASSLASLLSYEQYF

size: NA
J: TRBJ1-4
D: TRBD1
V: TRBV12-5
DNA: TGTGCTAGTGGAATTACAGGGGGCGTTGAGGCAACTAATGAAAAACTGTTTTTT
CDR3: CASGITGGVEATNEKLFF

size: NA
J: TRBJ2-7
D: TRBD2
V: TRBV13
DNA: TGTGCCAGCAGCATCTTCGGGGGGGCCTCCTACGAGCAGTACTTC
CDR3: CASSIFGGASYEQYF

size: NA
J: TRBJ2-3
D: TRBD1
V: TRBV2
DNA: TGTGCCAGCAGTGAGGTAGGACAGGGCACAGATACGCAGTATTTT
CDR3: CASSEVGQGTDTQYF

size: NA
J: TRBJ1-2
D: NA
V: TRBV29-1
DNA: TGCAGCGTTGAACAGGGGTACTATGGCTACACCTTC
CDR3: CSVEQGYYGYTF

size: few
J: TRBJ1-2
D: NA
V: TRBV2
DNA: TGTGCCAGCAGTGAAGCGCGGGGAGGGGCGCAGGGCTACACCTTC
CDR3: CASSEARGGAQGYTF

size: NA
J: TRBJ1-4
D: NA
V: TRBV19
DNA: TGTGCCAGTAGTATAGATGCAGAGGAAAAACTGTTTTTT
CDR3: CASSIDAEEKLFF

size: NA
J: TRBJ2-2
D: TRBD2
V: TRBV9
DNA: TGTGCCAGCAGCGCCCCGTCGGGACTAGGTGTATCCGGGGAGCTGTTTTTT
CDR3: CASSAPSGLGVSGELFF

size: NA
J: TRBJ1-5
D: NA
V: TRBV6-5
DNA: TGTGCCAGCAGTTACGGGCAGGATCAGCCCCAGCATTTT
CDR3: CASSYGQDQPQHF

size: NA
J: TRBJ2-7
D: NA
V: TRBV6-5
DNA: TGTGCCAGCAGGGAGACCGGGCCCTTATACGAGCAGTACTTC
CDR3: CASRETGPLYEQYF

size: NA
J: TRBJ2-7
D: NA
V: TRBV7-9
DNA: TGTGCCAGCAGTCCGGGAGTCCGCTACGAGCAGTACTTC
CDR3: CASSPGVRYEQYF

size: NA
J: TRBJ1-6
D: TRBD1
V: TRBV6-1
DNA: TGTGCCAGCATAGGACAGGGGGCTCTCCACTTT
CDR3: CASIGQGALHF

size: NA
J: TRBJ2-1
D: NA
V: TRBV4-3
DNA: TGCGCCAGCGCTGATGCCAATGAGCAGTTCTTC
CDR3: CASADANEQFF

size: NA
J: TRBJ2-7
D: TRBD2
V: TRBV5-4
DNA: TGTGCCAGCAGCTTGGTTGGTCTAGCGGCCGAGCAGTACTTC
CDR3: CASSLVGLAAEQYF

size: NA
J: TRBJ2-2
D: NA
V: TRBV14
DNA: TGTGCCAGCAGCCAAGTCAACACCGGGGAGCTGTTTTTT
CDR3: CASSQVNTGELFF

size: NA
J: TRBJ2-5
D: NA
V: TRBV19
DNA: TGTGCCAGTAGTGGGACAAACCAAGAGACCCAGTACTTC
CDR3: CASSGTNQETQYF

size: once
J: TRBJ2-7
D: TRBD1
V: TRBV7-8
DNA: TGTGCCAGCAGTCCGACCGGGACAGGAACCTACGAGCAGTACTTC
CDR3: CASSPTGTGTYEQYF

size: once
J: TRBJ2-1
D: NA
V: TRBV7-9
DNA: TGTGCCAGCAGCTCCCGGACGGGCGTAGCGAATGAGCAGTTCTTC
CDR3: CASSSRTGVANEQFF

size: NA
J: TRBJ2-1
D: TRBD1
V: TRBV6-5
DNA: TGTGCCAGCAGGATAGGGACAGGGGTATACAATGAGCAGTTCTTC
CDR3: CASRIGTGVYNEQFF

size: NA
J: TRBJ2-3
D: NA
V: TRBV30
DNA: TGTGCCTGGGACACAGGGATGGTTGGAGATACGCAGTATTTT
CDR3: CAWDTGMVGDTQYF

size: NA
J: TRBJ2-2
D: TRBD2
V: TRBV30
DNA: TGTGCCTGGAGTGGGCTAGCGGGAATTAAATCCGGGGAGCTGTTTTTT
CDR3: CAWSGLAGIKSGELFF

size: NA
J: TRBJ2-1
D: TRBD2
V: TRBV2
DNA: TGTGCCAGCAGGTCATCGGGAGGAAATGAGCAGTTCTTC
CDR3: CASRSSGGNEQFF

size: NA
J: TRBJ2-7
D: TRBD2
V: TRBV13
DNA: TGTGCCAGCAGCTCCAGACTAGCGGGAGACTCCTACGAGCAGTACTTC
CDR3: CASSSRLAGDSYEQYF

size: NA
J: TRBJ2-7
D: TRBD1
V: TRBV27
DNA: TGTGCCAGCTCTGGGACAGCCGTCTACGAGCAGTACTTC
CDR3: CASSGTAVYEQYF

size: NA
J: TRBJ2-7
D: TRBD1
V: TRBV18
DNA: TGTGCCAGCTCACCCGGCAGGGGGTTCGACGAGCAGTACTTC
CDR3: CASSPGRGFDEQYF

size: NA
J: TRBJ2-3
D: TRBD2
V: TRBV27
DNA: TGTGCCAGCAGTTTATCACTAGCGGGAGGGTACACAGATACGCAGTATTTT
CDR3: CASSLSLAGGYTDTQYF

size: NA
J: TRBJ1-1
D: TRBD1
V: TRBV19
DNA: TGTGCCGTCAGACAGGGGTTGTACACTGAAGCTTTCTTT
CDR3: CAVRQGLYTEAFF

size: NA
J: TRBJ2-1
D: TRBD2
V: TRBV10-3
DNA: TGTGCCATCAGTGAGACATCCGGGACTACCAATGAGCAGTTCTTC
CDR3: CAISETSGTTNEQFF

size: NA
J: TRBJ2-3
D: NA
V: TRBV30
DNA: TGTGCCTGGAGTCTCCCGCCCCTCACAGATACGCAGTATTTT
CDR3: CAWSLPPLTDTQYF

size: NA
J: TRBJ2-7
D: NA
V: TRBV4-1
DNA: TGCGCCAGCAGCCAAGAAACAGGTGATCTTAGAGAGCAGTACTTC
CDR3: CASSQETGDLREQYF

size: NA
J: TRBJ2-7
D: NA
V: TRBV28
DNA: TGTGCCAGCAGTTTGCTTCCCGCCGGGACTTTAGACTACGAGCAGTACTTC
CDR3: CASSLLPAGTLDYEQYF

size: NA
J: TRBJ1-5
D: TRBD1
V: TRBV28
DNA: TGTGCCAGCGGGAGACAGGGTCCAGCTTATAGCAATCAGCCCCAGCATTTT
CDR3: CASGRQGPAYSNQPQHF

size: NA
J: TRBJ2-1
D: NA
V: TRBV2
DNA: TGTGCCAGCAGGGATCCTGTGGTAGCGCATGAGCAGTTCTTC
CDR3: CASRDPVVAHEQFF

size: NA
J: TRBJ2-5
D: TRBD2
V: TRBV6-5
DNA: TGTGCCAGCAGTTACTCGATACTAGCGGGGGGGGAGACCCAGTACTTC
CDR3: CASSYSILAGGETQYF

size: NA
J: TRBJ2-1
D: NA
V: TRBV5-6
DNA: TGTGCCAGCAGCTTGGGCGGGGTCTCCTACAATGAGCAGTTCTTC
CDR3: CASSLGGVSYNEQFF

size: NA
J: TRBJ2-2
D: TRBD1
V: TRBV7-7
DNA: TGTGCTAGCAGCTTGACCGACAGGGCGCCGAACACCGGGGAGCTGTTTTTT
CDR3: CASSLTDRAPNTGELFF

size: NA
J: TRBJ2-7
D: NA
V: TRBV7-9
DNA: TGTGCCAGCTCCGGGGGCGTCTCCTACGAGCAGTACTTC
CDR3: CASSGGVSYEQYF

size: NA
J: TRBJ2-2
D: NA
V: TRBV7-9
DNA: TGTGCCAGCAGCTTAGCCGGACAGTCTGTTTTAGGCACCGGGGAGCTGTTTTTT
CDR3: CASSLAGQSVLGTGELFF

size: NA
J: TRBJ1-2
D: NA
V: TRBV6-1
DNA: TGTGCCAGCAGTGGTATAGCTTATGGCTACACCTTC
CDR3: CASSGIAYGYTF

size: NA
J: TRBJ2-2
D: TRBD2
V: TRBV9
DNA: TGTGCCAGCAGCTTAGCGGGGGGAGGCACCGGGGAGCTGTTTTTT
CDR3: CASSLAGGGTGELFF

size: NA
J: TRBJ2-1
D: TRBD1
V: TRBV30
DNA: TGTGCCTGGAGTCCGTACAGGGGTCACAATGAGCAGTTCTTC
CDR3: CAWSPYRGHNEQFF

size: once
J: TRBJ2-7
D: NA
V: TRBV19
DNA: TGTGCCAGTAGTACTCTCCCGGGACGGGGGTCCTACGAGCAGTACTTC
CDR3: CASSTLPGRGSYEQYF

size: NA
J: TRBJ2-5
D: TRBD2
V: TRBV11-2
DNA: TGTGCCAGCAGCTTCGGTCCCCGGCCCGCGGGGGGGCAGGAGACCCAGTACTTC
CDR3: CASSFGPRPAGGQETQYF

size: NA
J: TRBJ1-3
D: NA
V: TRBV7-9
DNA: TGTGCCAGCAGCCTCGTCGGTGGGGGCGACGGAAACACCATATATTTT
CDR3: CASSLVGGGDGNTIYF

size: NA
J: TRBJ2-1
D: TRBD2
V: TRBV6-5
DNA: TGTGCCAGCAGTGCGACTAGCGGGAGCCATGAGCAGTTCTTC
CDR3: CASSATSGSHEQFF

size: NA
J: TRBJ1-3
D: NA
V: TRBV28
DNA: TGTGCCAGCAGTTTAATTGGGGATGGTGGAAACACCATATATTTT
CDR3: CASSLIGDGGNTIYF

size: NA
J: TRBJ2-5
D: TRBD2
V: TRBV28
DNA: TGTGCCAGCAGTTTTATCGTTGGGGGGGAACAAGAGACCCAGTACTTC
CDR3: CASSFIVGGEQETQYF

size: NA
J: TRBJ2-7
D: TRBD2
V: TRBV4-1
DNA: TGCGCCAGCAGCCATGCGAGCGGGGTTACCTACGAGCAGTACTTC
CDR3: CASSHASGVTYEQYF

size: NA
J: TRBJ1-1
D: NA
V: TRBV11-2
DNA: TGTGCCAGCAGCTACGGACAGCTGGAGAACACTGAAGCTTTCTTT
CDR3: CASSYGQLENTEAFF

size: NA
J: TRBJ2-1
D: TRBD2
V: TRBV7-8
DNA: TGTGCCAGCAGCCGACTAGCGGGAGGGCCTAGTGAGCAGTTCTTC
CDR3: CASSRLAGGPSEQFF

size: NA
J: TRBJ2-3
D: NA
V: TRBV29-1
DNA: TGCAGCGTTGTCGGACGGACAGATGCGCAGTATTTT
CDR3: CSVVGRTDAQYF

size: NA
J: TRBJ2-3
D: TRBD1
V: TRBV2
DNA: TGTGCCAGCAGTGAAGAAACAGGGGGAAGCACAGATACGCAGTATTTT
CDR3: CASSEETGGSTDTQYF

size: NA
J: TRBJ2-3
D: TRBD2
V: TRBV29-1
DNA: TGCAGCTTCTGCCGGGGGGGGCTGTCCACAGATACGCAGTATTTT
CDR3: CSFCRGGLSTDTQYF

size: NA
J: TRBJ2-7
D: NA
V: TRBV5-6
DNA: TGTGCCAGCAGCTTTGGTGGAGGTAGGGGGCAGTACTTC
CDR3: CASSFGGGRGQYF

size: NA
J: TRBJ1-1
D: NA
V: TRBV7-9
DNA: TGTGCCAGCAGCCACGGAGGACTGGGGTACACTGAAGCTTTCTTT
CDR3: CASSHGGLGYTEAFF

size: NA
J: TRBJ1-6
D: TRBD1
V: TRBV15
DNA: TGTGCCACCAGCCGGGACAGGGGGTCCAGATCACCCCTCCACTTT
CDR3: CATSRDRGSRSPLHF